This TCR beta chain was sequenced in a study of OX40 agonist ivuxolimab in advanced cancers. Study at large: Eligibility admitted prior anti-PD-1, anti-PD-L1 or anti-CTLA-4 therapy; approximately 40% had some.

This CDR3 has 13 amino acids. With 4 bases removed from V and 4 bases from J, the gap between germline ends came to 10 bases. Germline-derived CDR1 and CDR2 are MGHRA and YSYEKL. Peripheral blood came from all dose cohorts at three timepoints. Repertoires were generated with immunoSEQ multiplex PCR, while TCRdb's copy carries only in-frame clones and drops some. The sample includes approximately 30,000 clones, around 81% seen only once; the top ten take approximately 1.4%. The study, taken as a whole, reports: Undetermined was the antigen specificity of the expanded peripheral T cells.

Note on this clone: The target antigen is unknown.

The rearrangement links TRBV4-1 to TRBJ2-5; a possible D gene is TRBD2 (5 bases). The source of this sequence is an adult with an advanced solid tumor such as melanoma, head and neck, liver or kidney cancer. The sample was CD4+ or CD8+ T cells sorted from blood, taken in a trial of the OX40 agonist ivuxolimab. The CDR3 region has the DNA TGCGCCAGCAGCCGCGGGCCGAGAGAGACCCAGTACTTC. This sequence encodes CASSRGPRETQYF.